The 8 T cell receptor beta chains reported below all come from one sample, sequenced in a study of human T cells and chemical hapten exposure. Time point specified: pre-sensitization, week 0. Treatment in this sample: therapeutic diphenylcyclopropenone sensitization with weekly scalp DPC. MiXCR, run by TCRdb on the RACE reads, gives a single entry per CDR3 protein. The sample lists 380,000 or so distinct CDR3 sequences, 5.5% occurring once. The sequencing here drew on whole blood, taken in connection with sensitization to the hapten diphenylcyclopropenone (DPC). The origin of the receptors is a woman between 18 and 29 years old with alopecia areata. Some clones in this sample may be carry-over from other donors' samples.

This clonotype was seen more than once but under ten times. This sequence joins TRBV2 and TRBJ2-7, with 8 bases lining up with TRBD1. Trimming took 7 bases from V and 5 from J; bases not matched to a gene: 10. Germline values: CDR1 SNHLY, CDR2 FYNNEI. The CDR3 consists of 14 residues. The CDR3 sequence is CASNTGGLTNEQYF. The DNA for the CDR3 is TGTGCCAGCAACACAGGGGGACTGACTAACGAGCAGTACTTC.

This sequence joins TRBV4-3 and TRBJ2-3; D may be TRBD1 or TRBD2 (6 bases each). V was cut by 0 bases and J by 2 bases, with 18 bases left in between. The CDR3 extends over 18 amino acids. Germline V gene data show CDR1 as LGHNA and CDR2 as YSLEER. The CDR3 reads CASSQEGGLKKDTDTQYF. The CDR3 DNA reads as TGCGCCAGCAGCCAAGAAGGGGGACTGAAAAAAGACACAGATACGCAGTATTTT.

There are a few counts of this clonotype. The chain has TRBV20-1 and TRBJ2-2, with 8 bases identical to TRBD2. The CDR3 is 15 residues long. Germline V lookup: CDR1 DFQATT, CDR2 SNEGSKA (reference sequence). The J segment lost 5 bases and the V segment lost 2 bases, leaving 7 bases of the junction unmatched. CDR3 sequence: CSARLGLAETGELFF. The CDR3 nucleotides are TGCAGTGCTAGATTAGGACTAGCAGAAACCGGGGAGCTGTTTTTT.

This clonotype has ten or more counts. The chain has TRBV4-1 and TRBJ2-3; D gene uncertain. CDR1 and CDR2 (germline): MGHRA, YSYEKL. V was pared by 1 base and J by 4 bases, with 15 bases between. This CDR3 is built from 16 residues. CDR3 protein: CASSQVNLVSSDTQYF. In nucleotides, the CDR3 is TGCGCCAGCAGCCAAGTAAATCTAGTGTCTTCAGATACGCAGTATTTT.

In the case of this clonotype: A much larger clone is a single base away; this may be a read error. The chain has TRBV2 and TRBJ1-5, with TRBD1 identical over 7 bases. Losses at the gene ends were 8 bases for V and 1 base for J; bases not matched to a gene: 8. The CDR3 runs 15 residues. Germline V lookup: CDR1 SNHLY, CDR2 FYNNEI. CDR3 nucleotides: TGTGCCAGCGAGGAGACAGGGCGGAGCAATCAGCCCCAGCATTTT. It encodes CASEETGRSNQPQHF.

This clonotype has more than one count but fewer than ten. The V and J genes are TRBV7-9 and TRBJ2-5; no firm D call. This CDR3 is 13 amino acids long. Germline lookup yields CDR1 SEHNR and CDR2 FQNEAQ (reference sequence). The germline V and J ends were trimmed by 2 bases and 5 bases, with 9 bases remaining between them. The CDR3 reads CASSLNTGETQYF. The CDR3 bases are TGTGCCAGCAGCTTAAACACCGGGGAGACCCAGTACTTC.

This clonotype has a handful of counts. CDR3 nucleotides: TGTGCCATCAGTGGGAGTCTGAGCACTGAAGCTTTCTTT. This sequence encodes CAISGSLSTEAFF. The rearrangement links TRBV10-3 to TRBJ1-1, with D unresolved. Trimming pared 4 bases from V and 4 bases from J, leaving 10 bases between. The CDR3 totals 13 residues. Germline loops: CDR1 ENHRY, CDR2 SYGVKD.

In its sample, this clonotype was seen many times. The V gene is TRBV12-3 or TRBV12-4, the J gene TRBJ1-5; a weak D match, TRBD1 (5 bases). The ends were cut back, 5 bases at V and 7 bases at J, with 15 bases in the middle. The length of the CDR3 is 14 residues. The CDR3 DNA is TGTGCCAGCAGTAAGTCAGGGTCATTGCAGCCCCAGCATTTT. It specifies CASSKSGSLQPQHF.